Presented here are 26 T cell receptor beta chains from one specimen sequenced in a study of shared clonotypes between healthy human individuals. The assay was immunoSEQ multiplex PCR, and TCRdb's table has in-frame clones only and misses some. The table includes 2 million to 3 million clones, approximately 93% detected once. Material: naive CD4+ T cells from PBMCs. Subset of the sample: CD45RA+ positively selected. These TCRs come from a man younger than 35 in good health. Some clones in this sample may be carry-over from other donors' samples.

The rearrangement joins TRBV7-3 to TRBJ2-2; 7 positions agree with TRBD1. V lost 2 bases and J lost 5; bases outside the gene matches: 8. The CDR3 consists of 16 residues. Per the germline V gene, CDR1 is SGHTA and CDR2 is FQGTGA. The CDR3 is CASSLFARGTTGELFF. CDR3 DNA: TGTGCCAGCAGCTTATTTGCCAGGGGGACGACCGGGGAGCTGTTTTTT.

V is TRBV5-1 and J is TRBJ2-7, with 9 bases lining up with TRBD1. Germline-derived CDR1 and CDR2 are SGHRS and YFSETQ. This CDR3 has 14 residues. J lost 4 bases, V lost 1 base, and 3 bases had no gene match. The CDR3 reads CASSLTGGRYEQYF. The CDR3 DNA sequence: TGCGCCAGCAGCTTGACAGGGGGCCGGTACGAGCAGTACTTC.

The CDR3 DNA follows: TGTGCCAGTAGAATGGACAGGACTAACTATGGCTACACCTTC. The encoded protein is CASRMDRTNYGYTF. This chain joins TRBV19 and TRBJ1-2, with 7 bases fitting TRBD1. Germline V gene sequence: CDR1 LNHDA, CDR2 SQIVND (reference sequence). Unmatched junction bases numbered 4, after V lost 6 bases and J lost 0 bases. This CDR3 is built from 14 residues.

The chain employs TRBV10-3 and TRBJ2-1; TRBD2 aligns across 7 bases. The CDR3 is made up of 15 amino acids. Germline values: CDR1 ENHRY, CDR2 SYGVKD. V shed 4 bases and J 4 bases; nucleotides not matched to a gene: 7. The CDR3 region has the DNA TGTGCCATCAGTGTAGGTAGCGGGTTTTACAATGAGCAGTTCTTC. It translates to CAISVGSGFYNEQFF.

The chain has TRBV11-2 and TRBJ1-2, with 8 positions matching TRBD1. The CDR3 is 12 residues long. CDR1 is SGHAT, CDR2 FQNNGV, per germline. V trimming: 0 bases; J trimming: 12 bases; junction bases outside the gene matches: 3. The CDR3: CASSLDGQGHTF. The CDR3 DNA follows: TGTGCCAGCAGCTTAGATGGACAGGGTCACACCTTC.

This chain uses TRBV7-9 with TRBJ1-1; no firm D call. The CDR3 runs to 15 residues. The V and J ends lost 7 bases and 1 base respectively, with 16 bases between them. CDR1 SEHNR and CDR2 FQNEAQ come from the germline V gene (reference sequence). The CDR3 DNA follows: TGTGCCAGCACCCCCCCCGGCGGAGAGAACACTGAAGCTTTCTTT. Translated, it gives CASTPPGGENTEAFF.

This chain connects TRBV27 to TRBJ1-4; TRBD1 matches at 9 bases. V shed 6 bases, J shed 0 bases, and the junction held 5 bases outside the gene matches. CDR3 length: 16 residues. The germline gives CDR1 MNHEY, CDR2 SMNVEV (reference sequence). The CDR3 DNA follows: TGTGCCAGCAGCCACGGGACAGGGCCAACTAATGAAAAACTGTTTTTT. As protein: CASSHGTGPTNEKLFF.

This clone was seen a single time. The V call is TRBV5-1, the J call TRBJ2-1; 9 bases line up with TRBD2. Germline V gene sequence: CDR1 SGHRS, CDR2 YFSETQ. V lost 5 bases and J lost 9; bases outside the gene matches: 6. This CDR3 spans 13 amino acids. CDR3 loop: CASRTPGLAEQFF. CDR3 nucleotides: TGCGCCAGCAGGACTCCGGGACTAGCTGAGCAGTTCTTC.

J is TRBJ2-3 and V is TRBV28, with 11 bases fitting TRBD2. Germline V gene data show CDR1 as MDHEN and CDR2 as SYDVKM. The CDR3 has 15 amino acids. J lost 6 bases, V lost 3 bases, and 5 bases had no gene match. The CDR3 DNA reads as TGTGCCAGCAGTTTCAGGGCTAGCGGGAGGGATACGCAGTATTTT. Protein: CASSFRASGRDTQYF.

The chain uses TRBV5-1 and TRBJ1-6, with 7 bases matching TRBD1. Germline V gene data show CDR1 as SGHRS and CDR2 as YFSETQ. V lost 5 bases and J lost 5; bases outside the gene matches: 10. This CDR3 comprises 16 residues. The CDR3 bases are TGCGCCAGCAGGGCCTCCGGGACAGAGCATAATTCACCCCTCCACTTT. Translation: CASRASGTEHNSPLHF.

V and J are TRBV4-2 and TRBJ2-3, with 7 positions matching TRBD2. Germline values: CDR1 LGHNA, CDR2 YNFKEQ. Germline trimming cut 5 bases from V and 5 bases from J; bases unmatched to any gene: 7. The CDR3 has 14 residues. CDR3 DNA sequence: TGTGCCAGCAGCGAGGGAGGGCCCGGAGATACGCAGTATTTT. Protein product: CASSEGGPGDTQYF.

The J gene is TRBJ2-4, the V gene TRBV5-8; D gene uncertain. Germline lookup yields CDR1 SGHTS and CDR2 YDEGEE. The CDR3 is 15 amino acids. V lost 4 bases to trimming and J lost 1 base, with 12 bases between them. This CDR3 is CASSGQLPAKNIQYF. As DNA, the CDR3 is TGTGCCAGCAGCGGTCAGTTGCCGGCCAAAAACATTCAGTACTTC.

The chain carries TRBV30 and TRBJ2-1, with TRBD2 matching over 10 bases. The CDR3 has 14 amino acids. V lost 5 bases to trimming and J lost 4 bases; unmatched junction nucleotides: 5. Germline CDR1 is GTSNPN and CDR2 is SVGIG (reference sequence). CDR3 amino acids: CAWGLAEIYNEQFF. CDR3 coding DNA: TGTGCCTGGGGACTAGCGGAGATATACAATGAGCAGTTCTTC.

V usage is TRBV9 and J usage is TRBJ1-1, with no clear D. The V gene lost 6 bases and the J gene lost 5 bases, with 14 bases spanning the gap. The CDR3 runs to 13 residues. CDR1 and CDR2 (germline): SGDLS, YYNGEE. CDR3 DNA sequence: TGTGCCAGCAAACTGTTGTTGAGTACTGAAGCTTTCTTT. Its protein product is CASKLLLSTEAFF.

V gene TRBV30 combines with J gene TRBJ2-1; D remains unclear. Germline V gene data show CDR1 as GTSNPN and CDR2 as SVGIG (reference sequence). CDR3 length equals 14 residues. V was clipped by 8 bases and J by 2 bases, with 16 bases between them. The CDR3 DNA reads TGTGCCAGTACCGGGCCTCAGGCCTACAATGAGCAGTTCTTC. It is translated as CASTGPQAYNEQFF.

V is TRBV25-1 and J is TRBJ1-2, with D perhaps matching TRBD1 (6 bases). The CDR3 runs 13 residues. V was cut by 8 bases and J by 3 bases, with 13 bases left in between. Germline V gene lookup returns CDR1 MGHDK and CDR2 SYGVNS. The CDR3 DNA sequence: TGTGCCAGCCGGAGGGGGGCTGACTATGGCTACACCTTC. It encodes CASRRGADYGYTF.

The CDR3 here is CASSEAGQKLFF. In nucleotides, the CDR3 is TGTGCCAGCAGTGAAGCCGGGCAAAAACTGTTTTTT. The J gene is TRBJ1-4, the V gene TRBV2; D is ambiguous. This CDR3 spans 12 amino acids. Germline V gene lookup returns CDR1 SNHLY and CDR2 FYNNEI. Trimming cost V 0 bases and J 9 bases, with 5 bases left between them.

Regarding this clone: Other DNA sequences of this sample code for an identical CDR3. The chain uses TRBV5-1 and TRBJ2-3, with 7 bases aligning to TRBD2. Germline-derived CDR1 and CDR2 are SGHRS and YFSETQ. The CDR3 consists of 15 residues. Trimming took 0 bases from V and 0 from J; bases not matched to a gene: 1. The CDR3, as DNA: TGCGCCAGCAGCTTGGCCGGGGGGAGCACAGATACGCAGTATTTT. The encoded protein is CASSLAGGSTDTQYF.

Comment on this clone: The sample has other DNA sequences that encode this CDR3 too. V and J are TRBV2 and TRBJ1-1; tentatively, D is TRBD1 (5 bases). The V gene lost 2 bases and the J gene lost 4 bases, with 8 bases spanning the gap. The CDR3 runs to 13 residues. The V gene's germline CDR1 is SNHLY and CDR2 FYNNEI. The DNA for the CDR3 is TGTGCCAGCAGTGAACAGGGTGGCACTGAAGCTTTCTTT. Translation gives CASSEQGGTEAFF.

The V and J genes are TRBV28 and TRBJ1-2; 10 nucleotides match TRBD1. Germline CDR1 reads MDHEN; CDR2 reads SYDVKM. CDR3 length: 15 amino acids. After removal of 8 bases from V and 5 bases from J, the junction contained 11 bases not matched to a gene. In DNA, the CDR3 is TGTGCCAGCCGCAGACAGGGGGCGTCGCAATATGGCTACACCTTC. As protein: CASRRQGASQYGYTF.

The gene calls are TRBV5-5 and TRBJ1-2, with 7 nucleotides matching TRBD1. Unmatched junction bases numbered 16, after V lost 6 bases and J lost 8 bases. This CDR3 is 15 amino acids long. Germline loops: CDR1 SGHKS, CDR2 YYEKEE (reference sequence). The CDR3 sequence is CASTATFYRGSGYTF. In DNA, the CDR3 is TGTGCCAGCACCGCAACATTCTACAGGGGATCGGGCTACACCTTC.

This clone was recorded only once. The CDR3, as DNA: TGTGCCAGCAGCTTATCCGGGACAGGGGATTACAATGAGCAGTTCTTC. It translates to CASSLSGTGDYNEQFF. This chain links TRBV21-1 with TRBJ2-1; the DNA was not compared with TRBD1, the D call given in the table. TRBV21-1 is flagged as a pseudogene. This CDR3 is 16 amino acids long.

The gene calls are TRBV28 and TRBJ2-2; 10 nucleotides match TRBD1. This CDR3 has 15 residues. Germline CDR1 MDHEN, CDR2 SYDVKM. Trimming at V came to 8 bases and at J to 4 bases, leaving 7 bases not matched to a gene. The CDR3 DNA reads TGTGCCAGCCTAAGACAGGGGGCGAGCACCGGGGAGCTGTTTTTT. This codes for CASLRQGASTGELFF.

The CDR3: CAWLAENIQYF. CDR3 bases: TGTGCCTGGTTGGCAGAAAACATTCAGTACTTC. This rearrangement joins TRBV30 to TRBJ2-4; D remains unclear. V was pared by 5 bases and J by 5 bases, with 7 bases between. Germline V gene lookup returns CDR1 GTSNPN and CDR2 SVGIG (reference sequence). The CDR3 spans 11 residues.

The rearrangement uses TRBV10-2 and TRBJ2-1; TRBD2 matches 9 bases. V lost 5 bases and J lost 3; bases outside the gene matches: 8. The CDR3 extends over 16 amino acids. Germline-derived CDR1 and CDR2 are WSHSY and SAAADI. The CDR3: CASSSVSGRIYNEQFF. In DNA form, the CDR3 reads TGCGCCAGCAGTTCGGTTAGCGGGAGAATCTACAATGAGCAGTTCTTC.

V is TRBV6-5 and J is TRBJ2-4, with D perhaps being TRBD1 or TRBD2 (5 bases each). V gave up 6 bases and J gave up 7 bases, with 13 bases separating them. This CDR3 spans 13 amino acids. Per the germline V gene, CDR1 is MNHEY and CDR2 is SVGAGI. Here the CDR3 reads CASRPLGENIQYF. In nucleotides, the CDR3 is TGTGCCAGCAGGCCATTGGGGGAGAACATTCAGTACTTC.